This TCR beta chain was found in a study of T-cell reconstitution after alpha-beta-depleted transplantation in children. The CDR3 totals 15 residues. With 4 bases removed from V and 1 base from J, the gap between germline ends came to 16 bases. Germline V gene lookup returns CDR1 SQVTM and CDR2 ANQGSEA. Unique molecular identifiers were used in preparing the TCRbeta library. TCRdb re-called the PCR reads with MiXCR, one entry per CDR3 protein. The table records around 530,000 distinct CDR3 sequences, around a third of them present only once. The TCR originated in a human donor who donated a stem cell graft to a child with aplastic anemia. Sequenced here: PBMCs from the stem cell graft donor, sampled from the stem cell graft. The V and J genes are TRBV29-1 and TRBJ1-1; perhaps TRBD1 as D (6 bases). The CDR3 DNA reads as TGCAGCGTTGTGAGGACAGCTAAAAGGAACACTGAAGCTTTCTTT. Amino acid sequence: CSVVRTAKRNTEAFF.